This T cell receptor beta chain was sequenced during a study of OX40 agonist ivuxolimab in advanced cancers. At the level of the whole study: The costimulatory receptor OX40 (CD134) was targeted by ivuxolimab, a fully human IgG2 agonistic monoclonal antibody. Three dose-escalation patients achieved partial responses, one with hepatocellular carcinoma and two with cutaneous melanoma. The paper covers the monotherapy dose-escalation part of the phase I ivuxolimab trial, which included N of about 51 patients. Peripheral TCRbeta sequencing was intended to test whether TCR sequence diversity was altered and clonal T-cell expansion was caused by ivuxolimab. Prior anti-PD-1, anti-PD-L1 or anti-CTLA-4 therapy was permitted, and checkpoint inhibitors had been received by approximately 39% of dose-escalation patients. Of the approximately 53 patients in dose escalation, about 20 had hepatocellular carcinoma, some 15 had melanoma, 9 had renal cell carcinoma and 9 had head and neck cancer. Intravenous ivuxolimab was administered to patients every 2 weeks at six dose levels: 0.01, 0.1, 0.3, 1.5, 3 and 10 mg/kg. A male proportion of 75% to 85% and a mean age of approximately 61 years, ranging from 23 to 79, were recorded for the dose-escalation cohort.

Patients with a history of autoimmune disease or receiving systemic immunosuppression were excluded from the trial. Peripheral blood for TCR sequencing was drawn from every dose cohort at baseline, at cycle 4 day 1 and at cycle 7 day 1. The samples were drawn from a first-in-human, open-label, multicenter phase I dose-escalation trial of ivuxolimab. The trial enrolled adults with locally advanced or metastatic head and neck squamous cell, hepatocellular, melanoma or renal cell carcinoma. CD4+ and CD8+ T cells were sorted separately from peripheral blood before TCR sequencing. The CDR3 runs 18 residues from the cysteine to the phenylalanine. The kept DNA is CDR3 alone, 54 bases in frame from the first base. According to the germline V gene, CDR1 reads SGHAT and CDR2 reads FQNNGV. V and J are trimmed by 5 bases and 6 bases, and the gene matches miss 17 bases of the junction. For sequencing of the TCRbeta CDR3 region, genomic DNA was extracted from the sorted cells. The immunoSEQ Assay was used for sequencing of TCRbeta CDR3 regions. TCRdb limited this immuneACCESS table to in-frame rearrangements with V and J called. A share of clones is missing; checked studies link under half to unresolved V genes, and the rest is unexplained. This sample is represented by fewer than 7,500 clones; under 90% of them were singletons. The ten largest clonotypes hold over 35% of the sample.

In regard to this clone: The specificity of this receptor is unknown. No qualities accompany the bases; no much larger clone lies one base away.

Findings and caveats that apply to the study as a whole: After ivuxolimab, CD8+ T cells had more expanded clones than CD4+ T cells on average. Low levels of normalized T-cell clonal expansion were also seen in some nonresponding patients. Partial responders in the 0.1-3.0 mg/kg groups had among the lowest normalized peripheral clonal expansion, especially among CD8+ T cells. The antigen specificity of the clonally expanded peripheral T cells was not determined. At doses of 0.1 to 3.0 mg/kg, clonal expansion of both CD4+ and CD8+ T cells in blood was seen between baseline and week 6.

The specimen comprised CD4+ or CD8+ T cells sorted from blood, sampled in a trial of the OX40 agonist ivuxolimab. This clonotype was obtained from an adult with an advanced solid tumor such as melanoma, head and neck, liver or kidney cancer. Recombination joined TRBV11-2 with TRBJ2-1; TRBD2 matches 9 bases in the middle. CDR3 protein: CASSQRGGRASGFNEQFF. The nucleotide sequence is TGTGCCAGCAGCCAGAGGGGCGGGAGGGCATCAGGGTTCAATGAGCAGTTCTTC. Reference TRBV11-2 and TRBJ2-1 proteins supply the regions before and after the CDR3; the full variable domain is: EAGVAQSPRYKIIEKRQSVAFWCNPISGHATLYWYQQILGQGPKLLIQFQNNGVVDDSQLPKDRFSAERLKGVDSTLKIQPAKLEDSAVYLCASSQRGGRASGFNEQFFGPGTRLTVL.